This T cell receptor (beta chain) originates from a study of T cell responses to AZD1222 COVID-19 vaccine. About this clone: Antigen unknown.

Findings and limits, study-wide: Baseline serostatus was positive in only a handful of AZD1222 recipients. Donors, mostly white British, included more females; clonal diversity was possibly underestimated. Elevations in Spike-specific TCR breadth and depth followed administration of two AZD1222 doses. No day 14 peak samples; only post-peak repertoires were characterized.

The CDR3 length is 14 residues. Germline CDR1 is SGHAT and CDR2 is FQNNGV. V lost 2 bases and J 6 bases, leaving 14 bases between the germline ends. Profiled with immunoSEQ multiplex PCR; TCRdb holds only in-frame clones, not every one. The data show more than 140,000 clones, about nine tenths seen once. This material consisted of peripheral blood, taken on day 0 of MenACWY control vaccination. This chain links TRBV11-2 with TRBJ2-7; a weak D match, TRBD1 (5 bases). The receptor was derived from an adult in good health. The CDR3 is CASSLRQGTAEQYF. The CDR3 nucleotides are TGTGCCAGCAGCTTAAGGCAGGGAACGGCCGAGCAGTACTTC. The full variable domain, its missing parts supplied by reference TRBV11-2 and TRBJ2-7, is EAGVAQSPRYKIIEKRQSVAFWCNPISGHATLYWYQQILGQGPKLLIQFQNNGVVDDSQLPKDRFSAERLKGVDSTLKIQPAKLEDSAVYLCASSLRQGTAEQYFGPGTRLTVT.